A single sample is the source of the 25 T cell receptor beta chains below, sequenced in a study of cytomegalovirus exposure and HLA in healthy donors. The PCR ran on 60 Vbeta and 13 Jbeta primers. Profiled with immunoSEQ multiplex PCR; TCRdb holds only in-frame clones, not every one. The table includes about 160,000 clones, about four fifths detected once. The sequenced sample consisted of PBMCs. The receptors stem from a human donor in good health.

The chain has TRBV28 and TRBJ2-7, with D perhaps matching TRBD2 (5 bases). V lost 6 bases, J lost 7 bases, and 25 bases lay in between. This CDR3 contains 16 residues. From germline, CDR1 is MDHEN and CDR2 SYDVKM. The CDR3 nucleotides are TGTGCCAGCAGCTCGCCCGGGATCTCCTGGGGTGGGGAGCAGTACTTC. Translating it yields CASSSPGISWGGEQYF.

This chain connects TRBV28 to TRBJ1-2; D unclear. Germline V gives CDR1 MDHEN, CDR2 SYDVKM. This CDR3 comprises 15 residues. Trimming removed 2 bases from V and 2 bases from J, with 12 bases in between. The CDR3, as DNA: TGTGCCAGCAGTTTAGCTTGGCGGGGAAACTATGGCTACACCTTC. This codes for CASSLAWRGNYGYTF.

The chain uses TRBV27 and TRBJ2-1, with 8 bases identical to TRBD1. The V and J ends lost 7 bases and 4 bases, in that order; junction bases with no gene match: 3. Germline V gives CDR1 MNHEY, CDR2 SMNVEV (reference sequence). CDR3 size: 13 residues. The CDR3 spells CASTYRGYNEQFF. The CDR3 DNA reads TGTGCCAGCACCTACAGGGGGTACAATGAGCAGTTCTTC.

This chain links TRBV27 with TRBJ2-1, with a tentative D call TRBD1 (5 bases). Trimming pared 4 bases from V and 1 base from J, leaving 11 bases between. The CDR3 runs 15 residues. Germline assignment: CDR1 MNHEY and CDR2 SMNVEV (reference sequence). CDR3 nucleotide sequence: TGTGCCAGCAGTTCGCAGGGATATTCCTACAATGAGCAGTTCTTC. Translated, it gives CASSSQGYSYNEQFF.

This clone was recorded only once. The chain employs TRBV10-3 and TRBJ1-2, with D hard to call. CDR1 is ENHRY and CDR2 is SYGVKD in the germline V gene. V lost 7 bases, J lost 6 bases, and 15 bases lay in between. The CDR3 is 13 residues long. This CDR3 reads CAITPGNSDGYTF. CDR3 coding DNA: TGTGCCATCACCCCCGGGAATTCTGATGGCTACACCTTC.

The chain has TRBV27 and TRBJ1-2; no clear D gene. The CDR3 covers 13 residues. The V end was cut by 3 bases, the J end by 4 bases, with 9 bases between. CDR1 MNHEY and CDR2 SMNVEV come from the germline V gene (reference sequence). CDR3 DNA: TGTGCCAGCAGTTTGAGTCAATTCTATGGCTACACCTTC. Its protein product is CASSLSQFYGYTF.

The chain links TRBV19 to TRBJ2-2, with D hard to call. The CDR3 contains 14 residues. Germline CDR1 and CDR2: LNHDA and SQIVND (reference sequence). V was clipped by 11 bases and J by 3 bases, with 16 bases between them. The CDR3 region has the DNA TGTGCCGTAAAAACTCAATTCTACACCGGGGAGCTGTTTTTT. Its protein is CAVKTQFYTGELFF.

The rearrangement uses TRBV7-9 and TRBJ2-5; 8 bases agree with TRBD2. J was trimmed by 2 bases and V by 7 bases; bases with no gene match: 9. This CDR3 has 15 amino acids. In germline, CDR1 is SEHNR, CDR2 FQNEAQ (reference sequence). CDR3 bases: TGTGCCAGCACCCAAATCGGGGGGGGACAAGAGACCCAGTACTTC. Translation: CASTQIGGGQETQYF.

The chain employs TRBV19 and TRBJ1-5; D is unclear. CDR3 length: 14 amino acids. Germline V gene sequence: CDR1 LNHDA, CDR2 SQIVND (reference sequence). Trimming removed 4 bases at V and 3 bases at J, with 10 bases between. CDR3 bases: TGTGCCAGTAGTACACTAGTCCTCAATCAGCCCCAGCATTTT. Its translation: CASSTLVLNQPQHF.

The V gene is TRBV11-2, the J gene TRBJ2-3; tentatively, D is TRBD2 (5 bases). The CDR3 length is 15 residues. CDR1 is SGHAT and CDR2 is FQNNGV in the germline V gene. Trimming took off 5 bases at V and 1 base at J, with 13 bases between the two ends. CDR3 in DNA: TGTGCCAGCAGCCATAGGTCAGCGGGCACAGATACGCAGTATTTT. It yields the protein CASSHRSAGTDTQYF.

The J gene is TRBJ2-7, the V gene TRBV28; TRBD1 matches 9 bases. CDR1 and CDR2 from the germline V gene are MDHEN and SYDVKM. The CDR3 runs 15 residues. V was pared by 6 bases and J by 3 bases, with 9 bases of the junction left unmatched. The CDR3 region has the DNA TGTGCCAGCAGCCCCACAGGGGGCACCGACTACGAGCAGTACTTC. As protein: CASSPTGGTDYEQYF.

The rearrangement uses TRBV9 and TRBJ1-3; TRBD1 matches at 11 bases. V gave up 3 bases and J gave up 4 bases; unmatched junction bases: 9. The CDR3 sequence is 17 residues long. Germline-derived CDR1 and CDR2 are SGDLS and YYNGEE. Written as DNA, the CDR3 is TGTGCCAGCAGCGCCAGGGACAGGGGGACTGTGGGAAACACCATATATTTT. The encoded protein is CASSARDRGTVGNTIYF.

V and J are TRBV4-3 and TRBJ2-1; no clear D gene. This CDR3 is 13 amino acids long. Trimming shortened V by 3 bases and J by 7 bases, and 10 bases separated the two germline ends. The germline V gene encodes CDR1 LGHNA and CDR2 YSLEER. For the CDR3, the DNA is TGCGCCAGCAGCCAGTTAATAGAGAATGAGCAGTTCTTC. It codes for CASSQLIENEQFF.

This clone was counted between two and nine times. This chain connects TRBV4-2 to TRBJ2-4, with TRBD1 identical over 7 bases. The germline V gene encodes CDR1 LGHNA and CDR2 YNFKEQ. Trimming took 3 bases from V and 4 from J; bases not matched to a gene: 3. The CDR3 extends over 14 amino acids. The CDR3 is CASSHSDRKNIQYF. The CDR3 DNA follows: TGTGCCAGCAGCCACTCGGACAGGAAAAACATTCAGTACTTC.

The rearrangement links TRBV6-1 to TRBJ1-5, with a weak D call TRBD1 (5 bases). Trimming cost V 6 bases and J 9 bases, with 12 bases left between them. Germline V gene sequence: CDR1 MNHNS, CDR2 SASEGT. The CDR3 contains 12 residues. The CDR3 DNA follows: TGTGCCAGCAGGTTTAATCAGGGGCCCCAGCATTTT. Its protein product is CASRFNQGPQHF.

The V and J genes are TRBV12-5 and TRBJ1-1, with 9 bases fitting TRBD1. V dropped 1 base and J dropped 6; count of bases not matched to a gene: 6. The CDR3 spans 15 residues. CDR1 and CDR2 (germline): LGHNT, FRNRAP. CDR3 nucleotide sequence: TGTGCTAGTGGTTTGGCAGGACAGGGGAGGGCTGAAGCTTTCTTT. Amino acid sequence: CASGLAGQGRAEAFF. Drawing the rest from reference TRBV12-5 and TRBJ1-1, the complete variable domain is DARVTQTPRHKVTEMGQEVTMRCQPILGHNTVFWYRQTMMQGLELLAYFRNRAPLDDSGMPKDRFSAEMPDATLATLKIQPSEPRDSAVYFCASGLAGQGRAEAFFGQGTRLTVV.

This chain's CDR3 is CASSVSGRPDTQYF. The CDR3 coding sequence is TGTGCCAGCAGCGTTAGCGGGAGACCAGATACGCAGTATTTT. This sequence joins TRBV9 and TRBJ2-3; 9 bases fit TRBD2. In germline, CDR1 is SGDLS, CDR2 YYNGEE. The CDR3 spans 14 residues. The J segment lost 4 bases and the V segment lost 2 bases, leaving 2 bases of the junction unmatched.

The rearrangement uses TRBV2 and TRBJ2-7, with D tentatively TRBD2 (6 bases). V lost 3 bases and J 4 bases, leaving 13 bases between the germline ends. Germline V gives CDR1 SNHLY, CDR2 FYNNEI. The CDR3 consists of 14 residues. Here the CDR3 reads CASSETGVGYEQYF. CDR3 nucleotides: TGTGCCAGCAGTGAGACGGGAGTTGGATACGAGCAGTACTTC.

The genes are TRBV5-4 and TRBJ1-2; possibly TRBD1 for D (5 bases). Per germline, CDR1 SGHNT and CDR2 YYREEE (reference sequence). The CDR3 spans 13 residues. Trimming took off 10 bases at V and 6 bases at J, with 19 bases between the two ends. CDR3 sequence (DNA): TGTGCCGCCAGAAGGGGAGGTCAGGATGGCTACACCTTC. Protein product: CAARRGGQDGYTF.

The CDR3 is CASSLLRTGLMKQFF. As DNA, the CDR3 is TGTGCCAGCAGCCTCTTGCGGACAGGCCTAATGAAGCAGTTCTTC. The chain links TRBV5-4 to TRBJ2-1; 7 positions agree with TRBD1. The CDR3 has 15 residues. V dropped 4 bases and J dropped 11; count of bases not matched to a gene: 15. Looked up from germline, CDR1 is SGHNT and CDR2 is YYREEE (reference sequence). Looking up the rest from reference TRBV5-4 and TRBJ2-1 gives the full variable domain: ETGVTQSPTHLIKTRGQQVTLRCSSQSGHNTVSWYQQALGQGPQFIFQYYREEENGRGNFPPRFSGLQFPNYSSELNVNALELDDSALYLCASSLLRTGLMKQFFGPGTRLTVL.

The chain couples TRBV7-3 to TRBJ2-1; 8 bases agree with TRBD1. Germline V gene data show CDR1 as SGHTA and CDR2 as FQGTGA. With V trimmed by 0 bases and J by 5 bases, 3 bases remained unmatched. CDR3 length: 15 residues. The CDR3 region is CASSLTGQVHNEQFF. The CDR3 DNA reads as TGTGCCAGCAGCTTAACGGGACAGGTCCACAATGAGCAGTTCTTC.

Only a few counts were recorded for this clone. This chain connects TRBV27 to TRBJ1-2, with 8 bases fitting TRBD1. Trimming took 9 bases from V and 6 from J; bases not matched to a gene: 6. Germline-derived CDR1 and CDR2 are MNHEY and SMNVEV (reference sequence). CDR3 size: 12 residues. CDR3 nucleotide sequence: TGTGCCAGTAAGGACAGGGAGGATGGCTACACCTTC. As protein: CASKDREDGYTF.

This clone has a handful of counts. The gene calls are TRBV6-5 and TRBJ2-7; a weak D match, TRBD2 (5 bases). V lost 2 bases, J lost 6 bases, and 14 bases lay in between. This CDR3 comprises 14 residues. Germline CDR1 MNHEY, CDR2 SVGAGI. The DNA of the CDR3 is TGTGCCAGCAGTTACGGGCCGGGATCGGGCGAGCAGTACTTC. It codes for CASSYGPGSGEQYF.

CDR3 loop: CASSELAGVGQETQYF. In DNA form, the CDR3 reads TGCGCCAGCAGTGAGTTGGCAGGTGTAGGTCAAGAGACCCAGTACTTC. V is TRBV10-1 and J is TRBJ2-5; D call uncertain. Looked up from germline, CDR1 is WNHNN and CDR2 is SYGVQD (reference sequence). Trimming took off 1 base at V and 2 bases at J, with 14 bases between the two ends. The CDR3 runs 16 residues.

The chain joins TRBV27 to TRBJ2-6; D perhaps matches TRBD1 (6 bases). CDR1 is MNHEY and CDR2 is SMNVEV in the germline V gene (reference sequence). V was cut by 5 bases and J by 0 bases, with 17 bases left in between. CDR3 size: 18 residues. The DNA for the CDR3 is TGTGCCAGCAGTCCATTAGGGACATACCGCTCTGGGGCCAACGTCCTGACTTTC. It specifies CASSPLGTYRSGANVLTF.